The rows below give T cell receptor beta chains drawn from one sample of a study of beta chain features in type 1 diabetes. Here immunoSEQ multiplex PCR was the method, and the copy in TCRdb shows in-frame clones only, minus some. The data contain approximately 250,000 clones, roughly 25% of them singletons. Sequencing input: naive CD4+ T cells from blood. The receptor source for this set is a woman younger than 45 with type 1 diabetes. Each CDR3 is given without its conserved first and last residue. The listing skips clone size in some rows; elsewhere it reads once, few, many or a size class.

ASSRDTNTEAF	-	TRBV7-9	TRBJ1-1
ASSWSQGAKYGYT	-	TRBV5-1	TRBJ1-2
ASSYVGQGAAF	few	TRBV6-5	TRBJ1-1
ASSLGTTYEQY	few	TRBV5-4	TRBJ2-7
ASSWGQSANYGYT	-	TRBV5-1	TRBJ1-2
SVDIRLMNTEAF	-	TRBV29-1	TRBJ1-1
ASSPDNNQPQH	-	TRBV18	TRBJ1-5
AWSVLGDRQF	-	TRBV30	TRBJ2-1
SVEWRFQETQY	-	TRBV29-1	TRBJ2-5
ASSQALLTQGNNEQF	few	TRBV4-2	TRBJ2-1
ASSQEVAGRPYNEQF	few	TRBV4-2	TRBJ2-1
ASSPIAGPQHTQY	few	TRBV11-2	TRBJ2-3
SVVGRGMEY	few	TRBV29-1	TRBJ2-7
SAGTVNSGNTIY	few	TRBV29-1	TRBJ1-3
ASLTGLAVPSLGETQY	-	TRBV5-1	TRBJ2-5
SVGQAAGDTQY	few	TRBV29-1	TRBJ2-3
ASTRGSGMIYNEQF	-	TRBV28	TRBJ2-1
ASSLSRECSYEQY	few	TRBV5-7	TRBJ2-7
ASSSGGQPQH	-	TRBV7-9	TRBJ1-5
ASSLSGNTEAF	few	TRBV2	TRBJ1-1
ASSQRTSPSTDTQY	-	TRBV9	TRBJ2-3
ASSRRFSGANVLT	-	TRBV7-2	TRBJ2-6
ASSQPTVMNTEAF	-	TRBV4-2	TRBJ1-1
ASSSETGGGRANYGYT	-	TRBV5-4	TRBJ1-2
ASSEKGGINEKLF	-	TRBV2	TRBJ1-4
SVGLASYEQY	few	TRBV29-1	TRBJ2-7
AWSVRQLNTEAF	few	TRBV30	TRBJ1-1
AWSQQGGEQY	few	TRBV30	TRBJ2-7
ASSLGAGSYEQY	-	TRBV5-6	TRBJ2-7
ASSQEPPGRGRNEQF	-	TRBV14	TRBJ2-1
ASSQDIGVGVNTEAF	-	TRBV4-1	TRBJ1-1
AWSVYLGGLGYT	few	TRBV30	TRBJ1-2
ASSYSIPGQQETQY	-	TRBV6-5	TRBJ2-5
ASSQVKLAGRNEQF	once	TRBV4-1	TRBJ2-1
ASSLERGGQPQH	-	TRBV4-1	TRBJ1-5
ASRSTGVIWQY	-	TRBV19	TRBJ2-7
SVEPGNTEAF	-	TRBV29-1	TRBJ1-1
ASSSRGGTEAF	-	TRBV11-2	TRBJ1-1
ASSIQQGMGTDTQY	few	TRBV5-1	TRBJ2-3
ASRGGLAGAYEQY	-	TRBV6-5	TRBJ2-7
AWSDSTTEAF	few	TRBV30	TRBJ1-1
ASREHSGSSVNEQF	-	TRBV28	TRBJ2-1
AWSVSSQKQY	-	TRBV30	TRBJ2-7
AWSDYRADQPQH	-	TRBV30	TRBJ1-5